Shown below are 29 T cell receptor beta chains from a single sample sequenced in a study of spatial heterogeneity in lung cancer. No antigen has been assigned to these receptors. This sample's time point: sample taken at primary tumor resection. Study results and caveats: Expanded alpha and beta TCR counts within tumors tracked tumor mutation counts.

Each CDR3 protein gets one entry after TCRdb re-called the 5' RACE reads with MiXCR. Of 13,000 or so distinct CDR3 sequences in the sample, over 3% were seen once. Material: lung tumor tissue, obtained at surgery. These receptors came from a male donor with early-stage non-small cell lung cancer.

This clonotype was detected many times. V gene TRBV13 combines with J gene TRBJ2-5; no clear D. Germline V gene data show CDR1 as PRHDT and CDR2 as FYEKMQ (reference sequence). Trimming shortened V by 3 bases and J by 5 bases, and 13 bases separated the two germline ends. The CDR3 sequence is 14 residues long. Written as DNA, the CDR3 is TGTGCCAGCAGCTTCCTCTGGGAACCGGAGACCCAGTACTTC. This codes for CASSFLWEPETQYF.

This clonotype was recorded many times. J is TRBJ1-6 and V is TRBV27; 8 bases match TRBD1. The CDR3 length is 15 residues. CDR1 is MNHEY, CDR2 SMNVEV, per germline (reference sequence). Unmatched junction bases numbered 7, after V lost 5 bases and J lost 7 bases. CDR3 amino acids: CASSLGQGINSPLHF. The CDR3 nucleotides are TGTGCCAGCAGTCTTGGACAGGGAATAAATTCACCCCTCCACTTT.

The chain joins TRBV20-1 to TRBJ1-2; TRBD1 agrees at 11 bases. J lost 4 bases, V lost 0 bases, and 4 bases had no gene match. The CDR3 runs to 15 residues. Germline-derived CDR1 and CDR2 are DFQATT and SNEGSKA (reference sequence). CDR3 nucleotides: TGCAGTGCTAGAGATATGGGACAGGGGGGCTATGGCTACACCTTC. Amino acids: CSARDMGQGGYGYTF.

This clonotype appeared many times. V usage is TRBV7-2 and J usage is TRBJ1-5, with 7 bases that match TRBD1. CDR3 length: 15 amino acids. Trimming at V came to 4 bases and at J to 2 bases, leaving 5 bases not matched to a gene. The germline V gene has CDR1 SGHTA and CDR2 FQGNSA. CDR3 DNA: TGTGCCAGCAGCTCACAGGGGTCGGGCAATCAGCCCCAGCATTTT. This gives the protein CASSSQGSGNQPQHF.

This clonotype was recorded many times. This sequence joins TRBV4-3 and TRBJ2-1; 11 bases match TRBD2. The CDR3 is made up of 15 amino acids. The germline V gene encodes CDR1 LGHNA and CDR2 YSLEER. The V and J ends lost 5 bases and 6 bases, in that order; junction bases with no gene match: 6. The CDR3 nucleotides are TGCGCCAGCAGCACCGGGACTAGCGGATGCAATGAGCAGTTCTTC. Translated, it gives CASSTGTSGCNEQFF.

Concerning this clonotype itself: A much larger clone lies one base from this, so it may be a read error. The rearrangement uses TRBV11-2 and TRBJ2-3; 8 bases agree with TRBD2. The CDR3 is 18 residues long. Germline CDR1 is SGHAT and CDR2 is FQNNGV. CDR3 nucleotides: TGTGCCAGCACCTTAGATCTCAACGGGAGGGCGGGCACAGATACGCAGTATTTT. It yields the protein CASTLDLNGRAGTDTQYF.

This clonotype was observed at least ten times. CDR3 protein: CSARLQNANTGELFF. CDR3 sequence (DNA): TGCAGTGCTAGACTTCAGAACGCGAACACCGGGGAGCTGTTTTTT. V is TRBV20-1 and J is TRBJ2-2; D ambiguous. V lost 2 bases and J 0 bases, leaving 10 bases between the germline ends. CDR3 length equals 15 residues. The germline V gene has CDR1 DFQATT and CDR2 SNEGSKA (reference sequence).

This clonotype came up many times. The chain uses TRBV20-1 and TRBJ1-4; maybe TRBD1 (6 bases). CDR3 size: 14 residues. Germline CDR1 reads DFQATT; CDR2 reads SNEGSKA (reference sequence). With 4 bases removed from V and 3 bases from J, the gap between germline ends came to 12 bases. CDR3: CSATGAGANEKLFF. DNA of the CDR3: TGCAGTGCTACAGGGGCCGGGGCTAATGAAAAACTGTTTTTT.

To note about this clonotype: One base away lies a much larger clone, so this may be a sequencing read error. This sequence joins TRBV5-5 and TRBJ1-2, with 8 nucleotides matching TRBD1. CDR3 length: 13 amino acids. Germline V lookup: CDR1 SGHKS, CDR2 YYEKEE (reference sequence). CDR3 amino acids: CASRPGGRYGDTF. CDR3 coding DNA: TGTGCCAGCAGGCCAGGGGGCAGGTATGGCGACACCTTC.

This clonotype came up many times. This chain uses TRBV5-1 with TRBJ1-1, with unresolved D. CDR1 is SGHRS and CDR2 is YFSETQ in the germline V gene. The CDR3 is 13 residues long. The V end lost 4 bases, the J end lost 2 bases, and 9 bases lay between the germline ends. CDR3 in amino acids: CASSQDTNTEAFF. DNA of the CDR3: TGCGCCAGCAGCCAAGACACTAACACTGAAGCTTTCTTT.

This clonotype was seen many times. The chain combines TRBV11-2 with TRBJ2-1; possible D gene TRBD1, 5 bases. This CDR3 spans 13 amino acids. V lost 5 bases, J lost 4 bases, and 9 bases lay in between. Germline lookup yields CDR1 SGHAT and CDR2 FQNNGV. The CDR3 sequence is CASSRDRYNEQFF. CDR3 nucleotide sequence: TGTGCCAGCAGCCGAGACAGATACAATGAGCAGTTCTTC.

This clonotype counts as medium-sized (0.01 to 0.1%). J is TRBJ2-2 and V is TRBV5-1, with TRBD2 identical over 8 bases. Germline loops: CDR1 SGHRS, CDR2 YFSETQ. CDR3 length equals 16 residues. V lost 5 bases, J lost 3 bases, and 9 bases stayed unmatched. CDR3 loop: CASSSEPSGYTGELFF. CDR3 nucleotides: TGCGCCAGCAGTTCCGAGCCTAGCGGGTACACCGGGGAGCTGTTTTTT.

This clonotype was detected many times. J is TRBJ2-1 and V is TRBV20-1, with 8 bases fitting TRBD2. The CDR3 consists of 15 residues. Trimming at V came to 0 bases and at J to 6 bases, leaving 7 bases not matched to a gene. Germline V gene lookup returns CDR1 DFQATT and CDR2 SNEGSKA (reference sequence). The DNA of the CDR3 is TGCAGTGCTAGAGAAGGTAGCGGGAACATCAATGAGCAGTTCTTC. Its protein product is CSAREGSGNINEQFF.

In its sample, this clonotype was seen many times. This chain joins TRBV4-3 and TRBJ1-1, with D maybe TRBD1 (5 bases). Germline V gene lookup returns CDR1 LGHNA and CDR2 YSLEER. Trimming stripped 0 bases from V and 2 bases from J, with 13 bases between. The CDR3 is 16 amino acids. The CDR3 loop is CASSQDTWQGNTEAFF. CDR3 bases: TGCGCCAGCAGCCAAGATACGTGGCAGGGAAACACTGAAGCTTTCTTT.

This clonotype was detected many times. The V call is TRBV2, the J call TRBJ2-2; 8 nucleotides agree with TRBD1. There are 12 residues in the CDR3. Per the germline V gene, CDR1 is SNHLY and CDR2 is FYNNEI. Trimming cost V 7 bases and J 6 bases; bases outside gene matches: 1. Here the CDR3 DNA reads TGTGCCAGCAAACAGGGGGCCGGGGAGCTGTTTTTT. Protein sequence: CASKQGAGELFF.

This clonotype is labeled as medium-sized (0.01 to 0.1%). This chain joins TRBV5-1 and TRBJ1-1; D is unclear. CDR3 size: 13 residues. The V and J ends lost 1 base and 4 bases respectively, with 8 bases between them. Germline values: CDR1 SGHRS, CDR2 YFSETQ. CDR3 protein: CASSLLRGTEAFF. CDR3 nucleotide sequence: TGCGCCAGCAGCTTGTTGAGAGGCACTGAAGCTTTCTTT.

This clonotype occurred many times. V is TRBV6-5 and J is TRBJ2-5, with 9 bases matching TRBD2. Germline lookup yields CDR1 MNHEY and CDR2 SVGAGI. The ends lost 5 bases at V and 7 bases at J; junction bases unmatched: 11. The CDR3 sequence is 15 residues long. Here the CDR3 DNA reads TGTGCCAGCAGTCTTAGCGGGAGCGGCTATTGGACCCAGTACTTC. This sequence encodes CASSLSGSGYWTQYF.

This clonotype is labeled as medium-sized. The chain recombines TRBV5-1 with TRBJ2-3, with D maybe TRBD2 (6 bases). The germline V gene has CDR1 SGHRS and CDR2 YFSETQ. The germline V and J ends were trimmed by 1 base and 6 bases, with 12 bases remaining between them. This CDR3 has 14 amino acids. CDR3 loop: CASSLSAGRDTQYF. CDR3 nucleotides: TGCGCCAGCAGCTTGAGTGCGGGACGGGATACGCAGTATTTT.

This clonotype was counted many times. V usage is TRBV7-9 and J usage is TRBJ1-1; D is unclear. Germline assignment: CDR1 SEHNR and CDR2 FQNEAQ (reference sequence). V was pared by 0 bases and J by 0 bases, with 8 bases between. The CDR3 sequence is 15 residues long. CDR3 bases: TGTGCCAGCAGCTTAGCGAAGGATATGAACACTGAAGCTTTCTTT. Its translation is CASSLAKDMNTEAFF.

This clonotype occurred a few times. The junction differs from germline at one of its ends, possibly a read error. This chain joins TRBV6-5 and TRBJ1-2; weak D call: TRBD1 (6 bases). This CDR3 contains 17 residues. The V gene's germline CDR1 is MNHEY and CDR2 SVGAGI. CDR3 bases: TGTGCCAGCAGTTTATCGGGACATTTGAGGGGGGCGCGTGGCGACACCTTC. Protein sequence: CASSLSGHLRGARGDTF.

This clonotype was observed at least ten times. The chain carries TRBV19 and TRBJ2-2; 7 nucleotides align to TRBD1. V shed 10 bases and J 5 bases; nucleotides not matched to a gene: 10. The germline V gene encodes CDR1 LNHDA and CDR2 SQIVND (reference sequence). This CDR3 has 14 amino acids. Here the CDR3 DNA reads TGTGCCACAAGACAGGGCTCGAGGACCGGGGAGCTGTTTTTT. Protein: CATRQGSRTGELFF.

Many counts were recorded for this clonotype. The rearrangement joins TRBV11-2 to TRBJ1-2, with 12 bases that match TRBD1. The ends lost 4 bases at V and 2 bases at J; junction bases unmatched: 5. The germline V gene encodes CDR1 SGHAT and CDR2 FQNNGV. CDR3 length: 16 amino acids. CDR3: CASSWGDRGRNYGYTF. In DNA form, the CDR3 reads TGTGCCAGCAGCTGGGGGGACAGGGGGCGAAACTATGGCTACACCTTC.

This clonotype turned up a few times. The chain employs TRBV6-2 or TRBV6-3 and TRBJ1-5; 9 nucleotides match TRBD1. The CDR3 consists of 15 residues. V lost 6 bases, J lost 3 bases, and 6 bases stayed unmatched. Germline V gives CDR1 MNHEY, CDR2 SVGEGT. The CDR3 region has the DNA TGTGCCAGCAGGTCCGGGACAGGGAACAATCAGCCCCAGCATTTT. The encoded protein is CASRSGTGNNQPQHF.

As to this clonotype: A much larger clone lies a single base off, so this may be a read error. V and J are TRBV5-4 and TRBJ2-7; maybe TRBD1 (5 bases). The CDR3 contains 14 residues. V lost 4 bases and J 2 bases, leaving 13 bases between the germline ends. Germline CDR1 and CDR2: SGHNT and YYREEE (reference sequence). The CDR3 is CASSKSEGAYEQYF. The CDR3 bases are TGTGCCAGCAGCAAAAGCGAAGGGGCCTACGAGCAGTACTTC.

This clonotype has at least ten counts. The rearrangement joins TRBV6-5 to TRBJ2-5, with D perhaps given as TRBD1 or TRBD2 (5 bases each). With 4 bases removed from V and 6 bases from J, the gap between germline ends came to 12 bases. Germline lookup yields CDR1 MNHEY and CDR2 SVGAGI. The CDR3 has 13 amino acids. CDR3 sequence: CASSSHGAQTQYF. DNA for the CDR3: TGTGCCAGCAGTTCCCACGGGGCGCAGACCCAGTACTTC.

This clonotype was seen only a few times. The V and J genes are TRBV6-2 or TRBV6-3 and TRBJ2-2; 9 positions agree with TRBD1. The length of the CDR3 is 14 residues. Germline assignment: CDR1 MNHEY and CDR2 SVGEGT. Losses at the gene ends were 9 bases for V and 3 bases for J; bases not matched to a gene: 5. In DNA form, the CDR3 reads TGTGCCAGTTCCGGGACAGGGTACACCGGGGAGCTGTTTTTT. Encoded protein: CASSGTGYTGELFF.

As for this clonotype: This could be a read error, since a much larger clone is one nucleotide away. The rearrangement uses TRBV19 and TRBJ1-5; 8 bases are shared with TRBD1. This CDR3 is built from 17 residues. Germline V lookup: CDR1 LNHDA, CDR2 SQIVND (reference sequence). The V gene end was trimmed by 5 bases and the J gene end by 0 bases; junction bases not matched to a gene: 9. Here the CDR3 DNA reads TGTGCCAGTAGTGTGGGACAGGTCGCCTGTAGCAATCAGCCCCAGCATTTT. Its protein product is CASSVGQVACSNQPQHF.

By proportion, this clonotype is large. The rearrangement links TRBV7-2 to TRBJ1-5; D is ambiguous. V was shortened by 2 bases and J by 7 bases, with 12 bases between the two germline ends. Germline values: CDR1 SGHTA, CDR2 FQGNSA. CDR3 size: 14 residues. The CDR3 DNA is TGTGCCAGCAGCTTAACGGGGTATGAGCAGCCCCAGCATTTT. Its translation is CASSLTGYEQPQHF. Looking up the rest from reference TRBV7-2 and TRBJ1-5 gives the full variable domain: GAGVSQSPSNKVTEKGKDVELRCDPISGHTALYWYRQSLGQGLEFLIYFQGNSAPDKSGLPSDRFSAERTGGSVSTLTIQRTQQEDSAVYLCASSLTGYEQPQHFGDGTRLSIL.

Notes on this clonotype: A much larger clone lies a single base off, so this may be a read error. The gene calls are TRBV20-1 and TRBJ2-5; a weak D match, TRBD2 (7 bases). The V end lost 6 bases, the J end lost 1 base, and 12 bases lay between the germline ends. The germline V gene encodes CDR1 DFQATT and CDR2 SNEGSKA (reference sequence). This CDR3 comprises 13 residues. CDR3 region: CSAWGGSQETQYF. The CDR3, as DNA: TGCAGTGCGTGGGGGGGCAGCCAAGAGACCCAGTACTTC.